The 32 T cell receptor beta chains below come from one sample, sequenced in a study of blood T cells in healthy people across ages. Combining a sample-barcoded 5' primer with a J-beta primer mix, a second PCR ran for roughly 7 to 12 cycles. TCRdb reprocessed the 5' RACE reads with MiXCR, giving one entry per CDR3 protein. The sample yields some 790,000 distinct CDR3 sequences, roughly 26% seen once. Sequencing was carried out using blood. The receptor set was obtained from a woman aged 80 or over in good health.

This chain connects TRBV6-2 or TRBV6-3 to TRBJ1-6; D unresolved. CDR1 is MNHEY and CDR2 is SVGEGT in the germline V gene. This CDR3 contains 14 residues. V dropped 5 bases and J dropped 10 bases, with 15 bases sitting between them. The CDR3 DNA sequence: TGTGCCAGCAGTCCCAGCCGAGATAGATCACCCCTCCACTTT. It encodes CASSPSRDRSPLHF.

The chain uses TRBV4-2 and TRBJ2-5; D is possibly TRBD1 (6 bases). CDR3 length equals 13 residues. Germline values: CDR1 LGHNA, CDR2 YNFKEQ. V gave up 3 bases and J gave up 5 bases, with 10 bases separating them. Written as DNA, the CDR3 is TGTGCCAGCAGCCATGGACAGAGGGAGACCCAGTACTTC. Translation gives CASSHGQRETQYF.

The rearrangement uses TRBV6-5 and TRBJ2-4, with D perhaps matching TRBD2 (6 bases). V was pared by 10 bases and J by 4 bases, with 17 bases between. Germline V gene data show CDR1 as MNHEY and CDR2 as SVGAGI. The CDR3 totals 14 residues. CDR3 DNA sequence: TGTGCCACGCGTGGTCCGGGGGTTAAAAACATTCAGTACTTC. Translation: CATRGPGVKNIQYF.

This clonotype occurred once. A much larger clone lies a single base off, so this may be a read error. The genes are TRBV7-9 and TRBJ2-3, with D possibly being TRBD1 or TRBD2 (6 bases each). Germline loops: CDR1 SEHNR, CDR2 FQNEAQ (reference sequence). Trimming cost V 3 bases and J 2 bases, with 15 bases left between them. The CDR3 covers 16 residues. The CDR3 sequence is CASSLGTRGHTDTQYF. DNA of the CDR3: TGTGCCAGCAGCTTGGGGACCCGGGGGCACACAGATACGCAGTATTTT.

The CDR3 protein is CSATGQGEETQYF. The DNA for the CDR3 is TGCAGTGCAACGGGACAGGGCGAAGAGACCCAGTACTTC. The rearrangement links TRBV20-1 to TRBJ2-5; 9 bases fit TRBD1. Looked up from germline, CDR1 is DFQATT and CDR2 is SNEGSKA (reference sequence). The J segment lost 3 bases and the V segment lost 6 bases, leaving 5 bases of the junction unmatched. The CDR3 totals 13 residues.

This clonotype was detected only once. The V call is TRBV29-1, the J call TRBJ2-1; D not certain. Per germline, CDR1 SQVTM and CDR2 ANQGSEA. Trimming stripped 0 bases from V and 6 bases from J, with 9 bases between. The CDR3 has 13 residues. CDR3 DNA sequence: TGCAGCGTTGAAGATCAGACGAGCAATGAGCAGTTCTTC. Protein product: CSVEDQTSNEQFF.

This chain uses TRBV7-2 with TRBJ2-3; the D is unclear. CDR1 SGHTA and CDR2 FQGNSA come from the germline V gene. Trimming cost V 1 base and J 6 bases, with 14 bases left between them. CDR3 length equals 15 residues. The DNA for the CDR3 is TGTGCCAGCAGCTTAGGCGCTATTTCCCCTGATACGCAGTATTTT. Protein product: CASSLGAISPDTQYF.

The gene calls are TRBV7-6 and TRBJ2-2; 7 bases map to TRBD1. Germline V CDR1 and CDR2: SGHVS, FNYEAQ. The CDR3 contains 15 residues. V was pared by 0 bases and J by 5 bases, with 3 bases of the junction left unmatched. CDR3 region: CASSLAKTGTGELFF. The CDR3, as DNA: TGTGCCAGCAGCTTAGCTAAGACAGGGACCGGGGAGCTGTTTTTT.

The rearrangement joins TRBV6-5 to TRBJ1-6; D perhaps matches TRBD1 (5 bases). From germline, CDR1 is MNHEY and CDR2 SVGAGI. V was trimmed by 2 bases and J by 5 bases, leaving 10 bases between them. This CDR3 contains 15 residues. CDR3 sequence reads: CASSYGTQHNSPLHF. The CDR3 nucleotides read TGTGCCAGCAGTTACGGGACGCAACATAATTCACCCCTCCACTTT.

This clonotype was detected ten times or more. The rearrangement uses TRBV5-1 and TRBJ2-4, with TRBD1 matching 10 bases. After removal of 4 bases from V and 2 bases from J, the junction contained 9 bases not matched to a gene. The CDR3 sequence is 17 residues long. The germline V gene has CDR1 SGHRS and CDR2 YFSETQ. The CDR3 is CASSNPGQGRPKNIQYF. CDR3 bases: TGCGCCAGCAGCAATCCGGGACAGGGGAGACCCAAAAACATTCAGTACTTC.

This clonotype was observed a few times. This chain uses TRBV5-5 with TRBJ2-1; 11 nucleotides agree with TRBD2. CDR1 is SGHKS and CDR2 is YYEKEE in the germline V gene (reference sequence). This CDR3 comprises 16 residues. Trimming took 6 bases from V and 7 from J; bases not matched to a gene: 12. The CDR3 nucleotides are TGTGCCAGCACCCTACCTCGGCTAGCGGGGGGTAATGAGCAGTTCTTC. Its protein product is CASTLPRLAGGNEQFF.

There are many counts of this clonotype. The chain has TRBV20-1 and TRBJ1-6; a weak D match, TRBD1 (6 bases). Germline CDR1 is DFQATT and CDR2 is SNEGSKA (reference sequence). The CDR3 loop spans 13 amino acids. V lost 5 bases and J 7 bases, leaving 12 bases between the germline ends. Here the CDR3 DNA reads TGCAGTGCTGTTACAGGGATCAATTCACCCCTCCACTTT. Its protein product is CSAVTGINSPLHF.

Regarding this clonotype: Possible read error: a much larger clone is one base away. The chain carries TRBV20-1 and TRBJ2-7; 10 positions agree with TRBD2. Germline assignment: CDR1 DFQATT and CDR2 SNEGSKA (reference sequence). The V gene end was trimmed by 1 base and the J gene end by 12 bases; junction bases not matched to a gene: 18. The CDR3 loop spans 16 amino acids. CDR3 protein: CSARVVAGGRGETRYF. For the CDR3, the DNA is TGCAGTGCTAGAGTAGTAGCGGGGGGAAGGGGGGAGACCCGGTACTTC.

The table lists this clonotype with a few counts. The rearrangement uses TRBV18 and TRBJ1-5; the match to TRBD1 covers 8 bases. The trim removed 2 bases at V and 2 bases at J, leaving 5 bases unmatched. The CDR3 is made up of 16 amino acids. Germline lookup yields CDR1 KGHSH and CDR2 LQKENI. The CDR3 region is CASSPDSGGGNQPQHF. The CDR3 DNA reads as TGTGCCAGCTCACCAGATTCAGGGGGCGGCAATCAGCCCCAGCATTTT.

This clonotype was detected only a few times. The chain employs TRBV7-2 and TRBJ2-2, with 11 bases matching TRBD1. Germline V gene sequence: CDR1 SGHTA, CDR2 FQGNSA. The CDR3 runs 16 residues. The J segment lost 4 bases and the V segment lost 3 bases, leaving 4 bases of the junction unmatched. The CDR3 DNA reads TGTGCCAGCAGCTTCAGGACAGGGGGCGGCACCGGGGAGCTGTTTTTT. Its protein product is CASSFRTGGGTGELFF.

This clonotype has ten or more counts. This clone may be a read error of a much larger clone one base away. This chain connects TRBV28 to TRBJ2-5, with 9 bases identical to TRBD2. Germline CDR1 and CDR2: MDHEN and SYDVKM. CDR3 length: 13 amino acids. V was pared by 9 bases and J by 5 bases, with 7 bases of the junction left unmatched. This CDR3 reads CASSGGGGETQYF. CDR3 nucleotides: TGTGCCAGTAGCGGGGGAGGGGGTGAGACCCAGTACTTC.

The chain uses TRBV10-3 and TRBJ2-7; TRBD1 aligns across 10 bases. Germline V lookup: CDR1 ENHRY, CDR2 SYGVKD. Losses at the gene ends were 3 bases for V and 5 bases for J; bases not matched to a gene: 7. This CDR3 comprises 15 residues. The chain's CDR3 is CAISDPGTGVHEQYF. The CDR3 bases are TGTGCCATCAGTGACCCAGGGACAGGGGTCCACGAGCAGTACTTC.

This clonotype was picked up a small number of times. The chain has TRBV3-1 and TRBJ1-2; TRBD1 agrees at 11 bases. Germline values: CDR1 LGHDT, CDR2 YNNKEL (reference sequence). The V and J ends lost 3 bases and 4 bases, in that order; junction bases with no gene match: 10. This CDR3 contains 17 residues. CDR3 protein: CASSQPGQGVSGYGYTF. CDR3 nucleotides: TGTGCCAGCAGCCAGCCGGGACAGGGGGTTTCAGGCTATGGCTACACCTTC.

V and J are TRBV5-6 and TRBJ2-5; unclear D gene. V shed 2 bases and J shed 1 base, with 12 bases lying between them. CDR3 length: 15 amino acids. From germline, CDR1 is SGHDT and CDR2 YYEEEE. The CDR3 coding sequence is TGTGCCAGCAGCTTCGGAATGGGTGCCCAAGAGACCCAGTACTTC. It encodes CASSFGMGAQETQYF. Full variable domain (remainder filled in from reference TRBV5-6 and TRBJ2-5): DAGVTQSPTHLIKTRGQQVTLRCSPKSGHDTVSWYQQALGQGPQFIFQYYEEEERQRGNFPDRFSGHQFPNYSSELNVNALLLGDSALYLCASSFGMGAQETQYFGPGTRLLVL.

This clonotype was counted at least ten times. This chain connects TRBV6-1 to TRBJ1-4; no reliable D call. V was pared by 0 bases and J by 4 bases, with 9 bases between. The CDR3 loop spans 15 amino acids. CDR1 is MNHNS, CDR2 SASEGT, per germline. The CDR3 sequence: CASSEAGGLNEKLFF. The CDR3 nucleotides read TGTGCCAGCAGTGAAGCAGGAGGGCTTAATGAAAAACTGTTTTTT.

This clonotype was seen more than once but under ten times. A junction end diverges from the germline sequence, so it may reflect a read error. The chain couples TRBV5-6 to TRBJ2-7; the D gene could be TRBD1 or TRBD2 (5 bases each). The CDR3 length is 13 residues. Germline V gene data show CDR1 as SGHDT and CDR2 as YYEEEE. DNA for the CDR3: TGTGCCACCCGGGAAGGGACGGCCTACGAGCGGTACTTC. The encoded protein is CATREGTAYERYF.

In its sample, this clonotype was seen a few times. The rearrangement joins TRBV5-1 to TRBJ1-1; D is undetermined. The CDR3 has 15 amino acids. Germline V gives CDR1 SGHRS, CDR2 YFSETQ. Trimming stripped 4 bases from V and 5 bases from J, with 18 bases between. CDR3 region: CASSPEVGFGTEAFF. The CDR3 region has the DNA TGCGCCAGCAGCCCTGAGGTGGGGTTTGGAACTGAAGCTTTCTTT. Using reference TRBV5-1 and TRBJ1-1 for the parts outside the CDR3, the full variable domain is KAGVTQTPRYLIKTRGQQVTLSCSPISGHRSVSWYQQTPGQGLQFLFEYFSETQRNKGNFPGRFSGRQFSNSRSEMNVSTLELGDSALYLCASSPEVGFGTEAFFGQGTRLTVV.

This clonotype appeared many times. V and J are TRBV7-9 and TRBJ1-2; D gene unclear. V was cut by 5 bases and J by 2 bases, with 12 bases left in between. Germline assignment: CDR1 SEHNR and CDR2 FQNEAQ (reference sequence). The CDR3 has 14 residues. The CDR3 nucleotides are TGTGCCAGCAGCCCCGACACGAGGAACTATGGCTACACCTTC. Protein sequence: CASSPDTRNYGYTF.

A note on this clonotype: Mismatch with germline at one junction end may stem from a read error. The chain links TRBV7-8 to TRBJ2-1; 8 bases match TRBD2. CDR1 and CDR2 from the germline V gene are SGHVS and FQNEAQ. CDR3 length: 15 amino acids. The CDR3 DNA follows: TGTGCCAGCAGCACCAGCGGGGGCAACTACAATGAACAGTTCTTC. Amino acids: CASSTSGGNYNEQFF. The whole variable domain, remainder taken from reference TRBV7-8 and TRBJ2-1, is GAGVSQSPRYKVAKRGQDVALRCDPISGHVSLFWYQQALGQGPEFLTYFQNEAQLDKSGLPSDRFFAERPEGSVSTLKIQRTQQEDSAVYLCASSTSGGNYNEQFFGPGTRLTVL.

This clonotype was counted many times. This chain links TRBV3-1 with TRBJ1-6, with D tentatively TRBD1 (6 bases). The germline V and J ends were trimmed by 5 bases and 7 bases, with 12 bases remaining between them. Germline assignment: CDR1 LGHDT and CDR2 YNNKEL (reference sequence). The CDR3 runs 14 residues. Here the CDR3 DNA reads TGTGCCAGCAGCGCGGGACATGGGAATTCACCCCTCCACTTT. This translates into CASSAGHGNSPLHF. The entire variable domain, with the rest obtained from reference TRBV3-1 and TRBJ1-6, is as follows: DTAVSQTPKYLVTQMGNDKSIKCEQNLGHDTMYWYKQDSKKFLKIMFSYNNKELIINETVPNRFSPKSPDKAHLNLHINSLELGDSAVYFCASSAGHGNSPLHFGNGTRLTVT.

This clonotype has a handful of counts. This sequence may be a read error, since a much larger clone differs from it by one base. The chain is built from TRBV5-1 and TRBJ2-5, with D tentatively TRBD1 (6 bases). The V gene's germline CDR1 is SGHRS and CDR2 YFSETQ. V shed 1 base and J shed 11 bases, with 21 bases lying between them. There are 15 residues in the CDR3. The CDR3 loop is CASSLKAGDHNEQYF. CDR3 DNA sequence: TGCGCCAGCAGCTTGAAGGCAGGGGATCACAATGAGCAGTACTTC.

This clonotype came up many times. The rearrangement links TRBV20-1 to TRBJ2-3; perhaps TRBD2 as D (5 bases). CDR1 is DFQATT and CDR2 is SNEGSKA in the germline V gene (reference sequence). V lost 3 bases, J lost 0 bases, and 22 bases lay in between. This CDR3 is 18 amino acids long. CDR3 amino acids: CSASWRLAGMGSTDTQYF. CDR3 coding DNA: TGCAGTGCTAGTTGGCGTCTAGCTGGGATGGGGAGCACAGATACGCAGTATTTT.

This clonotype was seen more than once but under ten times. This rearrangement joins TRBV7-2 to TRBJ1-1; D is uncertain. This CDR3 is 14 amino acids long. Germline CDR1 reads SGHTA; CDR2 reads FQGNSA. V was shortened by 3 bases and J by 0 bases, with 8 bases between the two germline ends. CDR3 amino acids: CASSFASMNTEAFF. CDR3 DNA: TGTGCCAGCAGCTTCGCATCGATGAACACTGAAGCTTTCTTT.

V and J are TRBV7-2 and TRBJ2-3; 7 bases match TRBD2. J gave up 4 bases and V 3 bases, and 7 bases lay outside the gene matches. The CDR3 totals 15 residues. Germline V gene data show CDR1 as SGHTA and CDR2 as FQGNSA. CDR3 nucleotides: TGTGCCAGCAGCTTGAGCAGAACTAGCGCAGATACGCAGTATTTT. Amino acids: CASSLSRTSADTQYF.

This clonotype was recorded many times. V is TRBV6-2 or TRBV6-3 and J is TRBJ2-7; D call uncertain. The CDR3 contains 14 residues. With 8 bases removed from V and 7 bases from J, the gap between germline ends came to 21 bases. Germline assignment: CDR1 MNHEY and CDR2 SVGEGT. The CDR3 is CASESHIIAGEQYF. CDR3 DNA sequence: TGTGCCAGCGAAAGCCACATCATTGCTGGGGAGCAGTACTTC.

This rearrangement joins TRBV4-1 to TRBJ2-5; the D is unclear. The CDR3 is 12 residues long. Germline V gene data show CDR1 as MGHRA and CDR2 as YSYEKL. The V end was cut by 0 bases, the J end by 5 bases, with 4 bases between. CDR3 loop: CASSQERETQYF. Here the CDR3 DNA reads TGCGCCAGCAGCCAAGAGCGGGAGACCCAGTACTTC.

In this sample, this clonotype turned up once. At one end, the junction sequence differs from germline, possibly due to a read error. Here the CDR3 reads CATSGGRGGSQPRHF. CDR3 bases: TGTGCCACCAGTGGCGGCAGGGGAGGAAGTCAGCCCCGGCATTTT. The chain carries TRBV24-1 and TRBJ1-5; the D gene is possibly TRBD1 (6 bases). The CDR3 totals 15 residues. Germline assignment: CDR1 KGHDR and CDR2 SFDVKD.